The 16 T cell receptor beta chains below come from one sample, sequenced in a study of tumor-infiltrating lymphocytes in primary liver carcinoma. A primer matching the constant region was used to make TCR beta cDNA from approximately 0.45 ug of total RNA. Investigators got TCR beta libraries out of three nested multiplex PCR rounds, done with slightly modified ARM-PCR. Use of TRBV1-TRBV30 forward primers with a C-beta reverse primer characterized the first two PCR rounds, which lasted about 9 cycles each. Each CDR3 protein gets one entry after TCRdb re-called the multiplex PCR reads with MiXCR. The sample lists about 310,000 distinct CDR3 sequences; 58% were seen once. RNA was extracted from whole blood without cell sorting, alongside germline DNA. Sequenced input: peripheral blood. Receptors were obtained from a woman aged 30 to 39 with primary liver carcinoma and hepatitis B virus infection.

Worth noting for this clonotype: One junction end disagrees with the germline gene, perhaps due to a read error. The chain links TRBV11-3 to TRBJ2-1, with D possibly being TRBD2 (5 bases). Germline CDR1 and CDR2: SGHNT and YENEEA. The CDR3 totals 17 residues. The CDR3 DNA reads as TGTGCCAGCACAACCTCTAGTGGGAGAAAATCCTACAATAAGCAGTTCTTC. It codes for CASTTSSGRKSYNKQFF.

At least ten counts were recorded for this clonotype. DNA of the CDR3: TGCAGCGTTGAAGTTGGGGCCGGCGGCGAGCAGTACTTC. Protein sequence: CSVEVGAGGEQYF. This sequence joins TRBV29-1 and TRBJ2-7; weak D call: TRBD1 (5 bases). Trimming pared 1 base from V and 6 bases from J, leaving 13 bases between. The CDR3 has 13 residues. Germline CDR1 SQVTM, CDR2 ANQGSEA.

As regards this clonotype: One junction end does not reproduce the germline sequence, and a read error may be involved. This chain uses TRBV4-1 with TRBJ1-1; D remains unclear. Germline V gives CDR1 MGHRA, CDR2 YSYEKL. CDR3 length equals 15 residues. This chain's CDR3 is CASRQYDRWTAEVFF. In DNA, the CDR3 is TGCGCCAGCAGACAATATGACCGGTGGACCGCTGAAGTTTTCTTT.

Concerning this clonotype: The junction does not match germline at one end; this may be a read error. The V call is TRBV14, the J call TRBJ2-3, with D unresolved. There are 12 residues in the CDR3. CDR1 is SGHDN, CDR2 FVKESK, per germline. CDR3 amino acids: CASSQAADTQYF. In DNA form, the CDR3 reads TGTGCAAGCAGCCAGGCGGCAGATACGCAGTATTTT.

As regards this clonotype: Just one base apart from a much larger clone, this may be a read error. The gene calls are TRBV11-2 and TRBJ2-3; D not certain. The DNA end is a closer match to TRBJ1-5, so the J assignment may be wrong. This CDR3 region has 16 residues. Germline V gene data show CDR1 as SGHAT and CDR2 as FQNNGV. The CDR3 DNA sequence: TGTGCCAGCAGCTTACGGTCTGACTCCGGCACAGATGCGCAGCATTTT. It codes for CASSLRSDSGTDAQHF.

This clonotype was recorded at least ten times. This chain uses TRBV11-2 with TRBJ2-1, with 7 positions matching TRBD2. J gave up 5 bases and V 1 base, and 2 bases lay outside the gene matches. The CDR3 length is 14 residues. Germline CDR1 SGHAT, CDR2 FQNNGV. The CDR3 loop is CASSLAGLDNEQFF. CDR3 nucleotide sequence: TGTGCCAGCAGCTTAGCTGGACTAGACAATGAGCAGTTCTTC.

As regards this clonotype: As the CDR3 is not closed by the conserved phenylalanine or tryptophan, this likely results from a read error. This chain links TRBV11-2 with TRBJ2-1; no firm D call. CDR3 size: 11 residues. V lost 5 bases, J lost 7 bases, and 6 bases lay in between. Per germline, CDR1 SGHAT and CDR2 FQNNGV. The CDR3 sequence: CASSHLNEQFL. CDR3 sequence (DNA): TGTGCCAGCAGCCACCTAAATGAGCAGTTCTTA.

This clonotype was recorded at least ten times. The chain employs TRBV29-1 and TRBJ2-7; 10 nucleotides line up with TRBD2. The CDR3 is 13 residues long. The V segment lost 5 bases and the J segment 4 bases; nucleotides outside the gene matches: 5. Germline CDR1 reads SQVTM; CDR2 reads ANQGSEA. Here the CDR3 DNA reads TGCAGCGTTACTAGCGGGGTAGCATACGAGCAGTACTTC. Protein: CSVTSGVAYEQYF.

The chain has TRBV6-2 or TRBV6-3 and TRBJ2-1; D is ambiguous. V was pared by 6 bases and J by 0 bases, with 21 bases between. The CDR3 covers 18 residues. Germline V gives CDR1 MNHEY, CDR2 SVGEGT. This chain's CDR3 is CASRYRASREASYNEQFF. The CDR3 bases are TGTGCCAGCAGATACCGAGCGTCCCGAGAGGCCTCCTACAATGAGCAGTTCTTC.

This clonotype occurred a few times. Compared with germline, one end of the junction differs, possibly owing to a read error. This chain joins TRBV12-3 or TRBV12-4 and TRBJ2-1; D is possibly TRBD2 (6 bases). The CDR3 has 12 residues. The CDR3 sequence is CASSLREVSLSF. CDR3 sequence (DNA): TGTGCCAGCAGTTTGAGGGAGGTCTCGCTAAGTTTC.

The sample holds a few counts of this clonotype. V and J are TRBV5-1 and TRBJ2-7, with 8 positions matching TRBD2. The CDR3 runs to 14 residues. V was clipped by 8 bases and J by 2 bases; unmatched bases: 9. Germline CDR1 is SGHRS and CDR2 is YFSETQ. In nucleotides, the CDR3 is TGCGCCAGTAGCGGGACGGTAGTTGCCTACGAGCAGTACTTC. Amino acid sequence: CASSGTVVAYEQYF.

This clonotype was recorded many times. The chain combines TRBV5-4 with TRBJ1-2; D call uncertain. Per the germline V gene, CDR1 is SGHNT and CDR2 is YYREEE (reference sequence). This CDR3 region has 15 residues. V gave up 4 bases and J gave up 4 bases, with 17 bases separating them. The CDR3 region has the DNA TGTGCCAGCAGCGCTTGGGAGAACTGGGTCTATGGCTACACCTTC. It codes for CASSAWENWVYGYTF.

The chain has TRBV30 and TRBJ1-5; the D is unclear. Trimming left V 4 bases short and J 8 bases short, with 15 bases between. The CDR3 extends over 13 amino acids. The germline V gene encodes CDR1 GTSNPN and CDR2 SVGIG (reference sequence). DNA for the CDR3: TGTGCCTGGAAAGGGAGGGCTGAGGAGCCCCAGCATTTT. The encoded protein is CAWKGRAEEPQHF.

Worth noting for this clonotype: The conserved phenylalanine or tryptophan is not found at the CDR3 terminus, so this likely reflects a read error. J is TRBJ1-2 and V is TRBV6-5; 7 nucleotides match TRBD1. V was pared by 6 bases and J by 7 bases, with 8 bases of the junction left unmatched. The CDR3 has 13 amino acids. Germline-derived CDR1 and CDR2 are MNHEY and SVGAGI. This CDR3 is CASSRDRRGGYTI. The CDR3 DNA follows: TGTGCCAGCAGCCGGGACAGACGGGGTGGCTACACCATC.

Only one count was recorded for this clonotype. This CDR3 is missing its conserved last phenylalanine or tryptophan, likely due to a read error. Here the CDR3 reads CASNLTVSSYNEQFL. The CDR3, as DNA: TGTGCCAGCAACTTAACGGTGAGCTCCTACAATGAGCAGTTCTTA. This chain joins TRBV11-2 and TRBJ2-1; D remains ambiguous. The CDR3 runs 15 residues. Germline CDR1 reads SGHAT; CDR2 reads FQNNGV.

As regards this clonotype: This may stem from a read error, because a much larger clone lies one nucleotide away. This chain links TRBV28 with TRBJ2-7, with 8 bases that match TRBD1. The CDR3 has 15 residues. After removal of 5 bases from V and 12 bases from J, the junction contained 18 bases not matched to a gene. Germline-derived CDR1 and CDR2 are MDHEN and SYDVKM. CDR3 DNA: TGTGCCAGCAGTAACACGGGACAGGCGCCTCCCCAGCGGTACTTC. This codes for CASSNTGQAPPQRYF.